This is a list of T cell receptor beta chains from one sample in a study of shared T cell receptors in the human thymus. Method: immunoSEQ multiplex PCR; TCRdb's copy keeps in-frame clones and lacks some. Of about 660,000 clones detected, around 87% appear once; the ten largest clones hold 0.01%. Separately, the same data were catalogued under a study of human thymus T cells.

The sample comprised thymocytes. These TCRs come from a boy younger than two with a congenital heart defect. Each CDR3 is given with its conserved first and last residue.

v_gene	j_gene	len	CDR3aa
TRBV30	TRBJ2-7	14	CAWGLAGISYEQYF
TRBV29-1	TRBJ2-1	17	CSVEVDREAWDDNEQFF
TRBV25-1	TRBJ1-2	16	CASSGTPAGANCGYTF
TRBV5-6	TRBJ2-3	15	CASSLGPRAPDTQYF
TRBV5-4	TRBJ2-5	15	CASSLSRTGRETQYF
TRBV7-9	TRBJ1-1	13	CASSTRQGSEAFF
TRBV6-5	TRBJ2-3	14	CASRGPRGGDTQYF
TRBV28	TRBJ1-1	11	CASTGEKSAFF
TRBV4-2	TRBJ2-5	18	CASSRARGAGVEGETQYF
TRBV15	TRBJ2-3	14	CATSPRGSTDTQYF
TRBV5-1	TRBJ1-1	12	CASSGDRTEAFF
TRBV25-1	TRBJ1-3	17	CASSELRTGINANTIYF
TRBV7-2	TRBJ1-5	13	CATRGYSNQPQHF
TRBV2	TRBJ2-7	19	CASSPLPGTSGGMAYEQYF
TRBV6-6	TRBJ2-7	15	CASSTGLYDPYEQYF
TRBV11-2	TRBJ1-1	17	CASSLAHPTGSGTEAFF
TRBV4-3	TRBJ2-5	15	CASSPMSGGEETQYF
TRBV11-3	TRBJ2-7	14	CASSSNQGSYEQYF
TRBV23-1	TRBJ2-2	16	CASSPQGTELTGELFF
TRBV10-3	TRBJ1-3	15	CAISKQGSSGNTIYF
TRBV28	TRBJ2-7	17	CASSPSPGTSGSNEQYF
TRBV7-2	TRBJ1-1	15	CASSLVGPGNTEAFF
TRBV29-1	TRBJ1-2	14	CSVGAGRYNYGYTF
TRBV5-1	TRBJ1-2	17	CASSDHSRDRANYGYTF
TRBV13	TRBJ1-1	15	CASSLDWTGGTEAFF
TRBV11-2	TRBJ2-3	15	CASSLEPADTDTQYF
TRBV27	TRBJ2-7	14	CASSPRTSPYEQYF
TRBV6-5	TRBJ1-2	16	CASSYSKGEGRGGYTF
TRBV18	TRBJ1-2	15	CASSPALDRGGGYTF
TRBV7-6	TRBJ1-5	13	CASSGTGDQPQHF
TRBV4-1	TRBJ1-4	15	CASLPWTGGDEKLFF
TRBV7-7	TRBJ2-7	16	CASSPMADREVHEQYF
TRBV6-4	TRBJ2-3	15	CASSSGISSTDTQYF
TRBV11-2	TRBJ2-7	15	CASSLAGLWRYEQYF
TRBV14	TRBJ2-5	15	CASSQRSTAQETQYF
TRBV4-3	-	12	CASSQDGGEQYF
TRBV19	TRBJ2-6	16	CASSIVWGPGANVLTF
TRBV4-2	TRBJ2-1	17	CASSRRTSGRIHNEQFF
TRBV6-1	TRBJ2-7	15	CASSEGLAGAYEQYF